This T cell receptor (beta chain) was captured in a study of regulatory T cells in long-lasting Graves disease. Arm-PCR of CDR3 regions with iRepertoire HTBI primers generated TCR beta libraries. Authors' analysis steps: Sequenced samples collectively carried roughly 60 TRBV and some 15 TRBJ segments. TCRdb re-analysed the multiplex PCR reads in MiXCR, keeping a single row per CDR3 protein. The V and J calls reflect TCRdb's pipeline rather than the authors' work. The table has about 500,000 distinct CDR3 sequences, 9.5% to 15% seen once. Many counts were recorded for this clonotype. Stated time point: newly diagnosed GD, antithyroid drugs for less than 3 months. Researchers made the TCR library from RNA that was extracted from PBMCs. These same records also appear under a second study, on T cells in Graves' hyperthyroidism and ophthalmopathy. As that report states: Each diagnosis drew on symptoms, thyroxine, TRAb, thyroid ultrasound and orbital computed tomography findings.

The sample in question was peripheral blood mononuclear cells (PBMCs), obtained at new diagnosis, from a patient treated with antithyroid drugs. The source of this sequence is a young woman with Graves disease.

The CDR3 protein is CSVGARQETQYF. CDR3 bases: TGCAGTGTCGGGGCCAGACAAGAGACCCAGTACTTC. The chain combines TRBV20-1 with TRBJ2-5, with D perhaps assigned TRBD1 or TRBD2 (5 bases each). V was trimmed by 7 bases and J by 2 bases, leaving 11 bases between them. This CDR3 spans 12 amino acids. The germline V gene encodes CDR1 DFQATT and CDR2 SNEGSKA (reference sequence).